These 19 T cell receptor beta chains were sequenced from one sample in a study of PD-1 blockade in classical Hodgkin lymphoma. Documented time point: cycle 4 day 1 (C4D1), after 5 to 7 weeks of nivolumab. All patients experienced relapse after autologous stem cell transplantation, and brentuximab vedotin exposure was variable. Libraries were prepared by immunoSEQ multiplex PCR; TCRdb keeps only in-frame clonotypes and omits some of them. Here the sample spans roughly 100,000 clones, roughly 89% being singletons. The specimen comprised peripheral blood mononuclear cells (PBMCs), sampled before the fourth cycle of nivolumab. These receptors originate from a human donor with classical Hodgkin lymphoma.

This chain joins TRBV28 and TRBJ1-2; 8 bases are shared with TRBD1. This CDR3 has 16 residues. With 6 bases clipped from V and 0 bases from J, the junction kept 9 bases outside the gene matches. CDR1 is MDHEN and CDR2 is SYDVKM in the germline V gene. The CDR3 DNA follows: TGTGCCAGCAGCGTGGCAGGGGGCAAAGCTAACTATGGCTACACCTTC. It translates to CASSVAGGKANYGYTF.

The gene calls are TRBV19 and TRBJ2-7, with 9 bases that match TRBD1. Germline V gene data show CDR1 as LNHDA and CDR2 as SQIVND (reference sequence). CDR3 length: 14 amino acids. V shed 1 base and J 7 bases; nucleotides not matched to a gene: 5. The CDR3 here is CASSIGSTGGEQYF. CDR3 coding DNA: TGTGCCAGTAGTATAGGGTCGACAGGGGGGGAGCAGTACTTC. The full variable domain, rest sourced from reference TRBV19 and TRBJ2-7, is DGGITQSPKYLFRKEGQNVTLSCEQNLNHDAMYWYRQDPGQGLRLIYYSQIVNDFQKGDIAEGYSVSREKKESFPLTVTSAQKNPTAFYLCASSIGSTGGEQYFGPGTRLTVT.

CDR3 nucleotides: TGTGCCGGGAGTCCCTCGGGTCGCAATCAGCCCCAGCATTTT. Encoded protein: CAGSPSGRNQPQHF. The chain links TRBV19 to TRBJ1-5; D gene unclear. CDR1 is LNHDA and CDR2 is SQIVND in the germline V gene (reference sequence). The CDR3 is 14 residues long. Trimming removed 11 bases from V and 2 bases from J, with 16 bases in between.

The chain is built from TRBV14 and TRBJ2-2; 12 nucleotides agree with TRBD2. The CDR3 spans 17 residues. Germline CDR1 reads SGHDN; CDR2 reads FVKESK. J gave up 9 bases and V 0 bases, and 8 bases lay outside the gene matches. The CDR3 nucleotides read TGTGCCAGCAGCCAAGATGGTGGACTAGCGGGATGGCGGGAGCTGTTTTTT. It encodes CASSQDGGLAGWRELFF.

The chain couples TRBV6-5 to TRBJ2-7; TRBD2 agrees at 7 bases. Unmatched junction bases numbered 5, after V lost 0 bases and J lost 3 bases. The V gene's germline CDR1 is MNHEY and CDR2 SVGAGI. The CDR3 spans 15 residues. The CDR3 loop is CASSYSLAADYEQYF. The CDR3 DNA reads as TGTGCCAGCAGTTACTCGCTAGCGGCAGACTACGAGCAGTACTTC.

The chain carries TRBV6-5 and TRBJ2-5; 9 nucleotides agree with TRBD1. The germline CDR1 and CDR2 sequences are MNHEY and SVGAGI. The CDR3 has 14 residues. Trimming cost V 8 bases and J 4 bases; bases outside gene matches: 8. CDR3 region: CASENRGRPETQYF. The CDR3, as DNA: TGTGCCAGCGAGAACAGGGGGCGCCCAGAGACCCAGTACTTC.

For the CDR3, the DNA is TGTGCGACAGGGGTCGGGGCCAACGTCCTGACTTTC. This encodes CATGVGANVLTF. The chain combines TRBV28 with TRBJ2-6; 8 bases map to TRBD1. Germline CDR1 MDHEN, CDR2 SYDVKM. CDR3 length: 12 amino acids.

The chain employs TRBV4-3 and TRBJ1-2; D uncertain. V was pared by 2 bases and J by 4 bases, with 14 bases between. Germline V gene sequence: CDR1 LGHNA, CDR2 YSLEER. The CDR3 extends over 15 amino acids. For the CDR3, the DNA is TGCGCCAGCAGCCAAAACCTGGCTCAGGCCTATGGCTACACCTTC. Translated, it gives CASSQNLAQAYGYTF.

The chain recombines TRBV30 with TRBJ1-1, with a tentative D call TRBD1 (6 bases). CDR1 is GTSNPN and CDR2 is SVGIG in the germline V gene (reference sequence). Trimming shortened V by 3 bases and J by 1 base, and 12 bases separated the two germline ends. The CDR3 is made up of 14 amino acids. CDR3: CAWRLQGWNTEAFF. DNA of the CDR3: TGTGCCTGGAGATTGCAGGGGTGGAACACTGAAGCTTTCTTT.

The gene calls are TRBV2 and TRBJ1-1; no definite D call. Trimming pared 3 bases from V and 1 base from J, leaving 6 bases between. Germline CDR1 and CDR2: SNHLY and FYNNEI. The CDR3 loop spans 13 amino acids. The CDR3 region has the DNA TGTGCCAGCAGTGACAGGCCGAACACTGAAGCTTTCTTT. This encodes CASSDRPNTEAFF.

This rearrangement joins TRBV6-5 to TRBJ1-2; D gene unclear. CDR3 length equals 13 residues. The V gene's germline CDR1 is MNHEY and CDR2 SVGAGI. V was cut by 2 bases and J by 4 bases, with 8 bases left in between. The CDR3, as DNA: TGTGCCAGCAGTTACGGCAGTCTCTATGGCTACACCTTC. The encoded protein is CASSYGSLYGYTF.

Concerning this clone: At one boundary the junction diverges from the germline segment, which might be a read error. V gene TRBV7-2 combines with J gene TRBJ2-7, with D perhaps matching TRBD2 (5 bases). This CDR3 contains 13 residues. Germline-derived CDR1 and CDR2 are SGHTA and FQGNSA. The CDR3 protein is CASSQDKGDEQYF. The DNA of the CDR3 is TGCGCCAGCAGCCAAGATAAGGGAGACGAGCAGTACTTC.

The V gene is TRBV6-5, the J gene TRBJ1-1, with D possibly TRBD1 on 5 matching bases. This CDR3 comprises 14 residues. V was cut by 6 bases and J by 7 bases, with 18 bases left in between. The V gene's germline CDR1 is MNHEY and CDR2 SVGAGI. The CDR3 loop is CASSLSGGGGEAFF. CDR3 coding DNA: TGTGCCAGCAGCCTATCGGGGGGTGGAGGTGAAGCTTTCTTT.

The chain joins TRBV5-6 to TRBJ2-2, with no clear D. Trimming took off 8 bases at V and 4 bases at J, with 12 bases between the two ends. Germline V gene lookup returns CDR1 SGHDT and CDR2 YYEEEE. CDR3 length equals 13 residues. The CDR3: CASERLSTGELFF. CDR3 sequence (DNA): TGTGCCAGTGAAAGGCTCAGCACCGGGGAGCTGTTTTTT.

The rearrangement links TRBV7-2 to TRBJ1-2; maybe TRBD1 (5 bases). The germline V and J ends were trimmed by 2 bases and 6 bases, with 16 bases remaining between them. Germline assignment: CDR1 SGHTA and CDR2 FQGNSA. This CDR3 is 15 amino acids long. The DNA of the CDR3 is TGTGCCAGCAGCTTACGGCAGGGAACCCAACATGGCTACACCTTC. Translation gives CASSLRQGTQHGYTF.

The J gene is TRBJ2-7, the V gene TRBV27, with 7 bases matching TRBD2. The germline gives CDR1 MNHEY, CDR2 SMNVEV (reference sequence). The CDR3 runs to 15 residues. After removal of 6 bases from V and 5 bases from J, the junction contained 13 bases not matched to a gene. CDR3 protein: CASSKRGSPGHEQYF. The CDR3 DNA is TGTGCCAGCAGCAAGCGGGGCAGCCCTGGCCACGAGCAGTACTTC.

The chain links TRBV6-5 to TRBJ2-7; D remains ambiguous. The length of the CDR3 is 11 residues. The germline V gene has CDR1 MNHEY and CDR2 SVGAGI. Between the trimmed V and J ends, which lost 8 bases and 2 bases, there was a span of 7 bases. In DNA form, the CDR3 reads TGTGCCAGCCGTAGGACCTACGAGCAGTACTTC. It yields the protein CASRRTYEQYF.

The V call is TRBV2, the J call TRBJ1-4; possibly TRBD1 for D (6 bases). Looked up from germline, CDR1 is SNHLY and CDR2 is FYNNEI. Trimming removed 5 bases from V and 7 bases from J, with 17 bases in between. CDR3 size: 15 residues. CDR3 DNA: TGTGCCAGCAGTAAGACACAGGGTTGGAGTGAAAAACTGTTTTTT. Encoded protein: CASSKTQGWSEKLFF. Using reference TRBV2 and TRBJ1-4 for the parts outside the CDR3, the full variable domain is EPEVTQTPSHQVTQMGQEVILRCVPISNHLYFYWYRQILGQKVEFLVSFYNNEISEKSEIFDDQFSVERPDGSNFTLKIRSTKLEDSAMYFCASSKTQGWSEKLFFGSGTQLSVL.

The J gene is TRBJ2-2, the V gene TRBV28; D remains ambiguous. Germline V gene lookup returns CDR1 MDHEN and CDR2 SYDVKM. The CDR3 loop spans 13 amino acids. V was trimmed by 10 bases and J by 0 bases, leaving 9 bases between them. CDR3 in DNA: TGTGCCACCCCTAAGGCGAACACCGGGGAGCTGTTTTTT. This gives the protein CATPKANTGELFF.